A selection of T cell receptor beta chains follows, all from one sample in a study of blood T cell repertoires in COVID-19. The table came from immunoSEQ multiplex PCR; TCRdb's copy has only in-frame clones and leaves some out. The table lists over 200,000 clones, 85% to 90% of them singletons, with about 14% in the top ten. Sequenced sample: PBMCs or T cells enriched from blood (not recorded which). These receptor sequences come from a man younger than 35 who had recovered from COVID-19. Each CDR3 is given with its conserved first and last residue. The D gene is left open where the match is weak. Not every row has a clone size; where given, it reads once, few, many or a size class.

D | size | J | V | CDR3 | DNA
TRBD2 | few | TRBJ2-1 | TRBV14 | CASSQEIPSGVNEQFF | TGTGCCAGCAGCCAAGAGATCCCTAGCGGTGTCAATGAGCAGTTCTTC
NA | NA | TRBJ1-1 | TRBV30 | CAWSSQGGTEAFF | TGTGCCTGGAGTAGCCAGGGTGGCACTGAAGCTTTCTTT
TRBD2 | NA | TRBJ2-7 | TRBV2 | CASRGLNYEQYF | TGTGCCAGCAGGGGACTAAACTACGAGCAGTACTTC
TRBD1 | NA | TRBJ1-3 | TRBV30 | CAWGQVNSGNTIYF | TGTGCCTGGGGACAGGTTAACTCTGGAAACACCATATATTTT
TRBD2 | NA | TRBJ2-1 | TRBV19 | CASVAGGRTNEQFF | TGTGCCAGCGTGGCGGGAGGGAGAACCAATGAGCAGTTCTTC
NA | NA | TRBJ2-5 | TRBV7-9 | CASSLVGSGQETQYF | TGTGCCAGCAGCTTAGTTGGCTCCGGGCAAGAGACCCAGTACTTC
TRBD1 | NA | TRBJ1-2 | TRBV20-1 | CSASATGVGYGYTF | TGCAGTGCTAGTGCTACAGGGGTAGGCTATGGCTACACCTTC
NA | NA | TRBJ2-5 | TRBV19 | CASSPSGPWETQYF | TGTGCCAGTAGTCCCAGCGGGCCTTGGGAGACCCAGTACTTC
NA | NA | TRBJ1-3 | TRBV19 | CASTSSGNTIYF | TGTGCCAGTACGTCCTCTGGAAACACCATATATTTT
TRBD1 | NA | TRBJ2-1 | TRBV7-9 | CASSTHRGRGYNEQFF | TGTGCCAGCAGTACTCACAGGGGGCGCGGATACAATGAGCAGTTCTTC
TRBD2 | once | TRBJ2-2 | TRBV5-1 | CASSPGSASGRAVWTGELFF | TGCGCCAGCAGCCCGGGGTCCGCTAGCGGGAGGGCCGTTTGGACCGGGGAGCTGTTTTTT
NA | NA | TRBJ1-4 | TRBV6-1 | CASSERLNEKLFF | TGTGCCAGCAGTGAACGACTAAATGAAAAACTGTTTTTT
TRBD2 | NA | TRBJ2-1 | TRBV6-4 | CASSDSEAGVGNEQFF | TGTGCCAGCAGTGACTCGGAGGCGGGAGTAGGAAATGAGCAGTTCTTC
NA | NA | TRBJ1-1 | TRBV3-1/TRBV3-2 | CASSQGGGYTEAFF | TGTGCCAGCAGCCAAGGGGGGGGGTACACTGAAGCTTTCTTT
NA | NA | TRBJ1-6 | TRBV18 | CASSPGGHHLNSPLHF | TGTGCCAGCTCACCAGGGGGACACCACCTTAATTCACCCCTCCACTTT
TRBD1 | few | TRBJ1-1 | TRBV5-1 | CASSETGVTEAFF | TGCGCCAGCAGCGAAACAGGGGTGACTGAAGCTTTCTTT
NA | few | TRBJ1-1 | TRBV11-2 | CASRPLTVPRNTEAFF | TGTGCCAGCAGACCTTTAACGGTGCCACGGAACACTGAAGCTTTCTTT
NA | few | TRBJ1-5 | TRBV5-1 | CASSVTGGNQPQHF | TGCGCCAGCAGCGTAACCGGGGGCAATCAGCCCCAGCATTTT
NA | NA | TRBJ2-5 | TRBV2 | CASSEVDSSTGTQYF | TGTGCCAGCAGTGAAGTGGATAGCTCGACTGGGACCCAGTACTTC
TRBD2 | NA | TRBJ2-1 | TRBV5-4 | CASRRGLDDEQFF | TGTGCCAGCAGGAGAGGACTAGATGATGAGCAGTTCTTC
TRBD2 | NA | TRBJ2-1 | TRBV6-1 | CASSEAPGLAGYNEQFF | TGTGCCAGCAGTGAAGCGCCGGGACTAGCGGGTTACAATGAGCAGTTCTTC
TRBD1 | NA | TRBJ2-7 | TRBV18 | CASSPGWGTGGGEQYF | TGTGCCAGCTCACCCGGATGGGGGACAGGGGGCGGCGAGCAGTACTTC
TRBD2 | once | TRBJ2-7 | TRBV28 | CASSLFSSGVYEQYF | TGTGCCAGCAGTTTATTCTCTAGCGGGGTCTACGAGCAGTACTTC
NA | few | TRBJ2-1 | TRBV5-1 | CASSLGRPDRRSNEQFF | TGCGCCAGCAGCTTGGGGAGGCCGGACCGCCGTAGCAATGAGCAGTTCTTC
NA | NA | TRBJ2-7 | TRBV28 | CASSMTTLGQYF | TGTGCCAGCAGCATGACTACTCTCGGGCAGTACTTC
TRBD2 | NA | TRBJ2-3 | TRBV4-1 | CASSRGTSADTQYF | TGCGCCAGCAGCCGTGGGACTAGCGCAGATACGCAGTATTTT
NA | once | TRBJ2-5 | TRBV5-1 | CASSLGSQGASETQYF | TGCGCCAGCAGCTTGGGATCACAGGGAGCCTCAGAGACCCAGTACTTC
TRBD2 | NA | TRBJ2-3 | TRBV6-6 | CASSYSDAGGTDTQYF | TGTGCCAGCAGTTACTCAGATGCGGGAGGGACAGATACGCAGTATTTT
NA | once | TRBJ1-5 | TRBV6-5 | CASSYAVLRPQHF | TGTGCCAGCAGTTACGCGGTGCTGCGGCCCCAGCATTTT
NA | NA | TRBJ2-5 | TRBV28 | CASSLWDRGETQYF | TGTGCCAGCAGTTTATGGGACAGAGGGGAGACCCAGTACTTC
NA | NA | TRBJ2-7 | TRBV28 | CASSSDNRVRWQYF | TGTGCCAGCAGTTCAGACAACAGGGTCCGTTGGCAGTACTTC
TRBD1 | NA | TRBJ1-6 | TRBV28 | CASSLSGGGGMAPLHF | TGTGCCAGCAGTTTATCTGGTGGAGGGGGCATGGCACCCCTCCACTTT
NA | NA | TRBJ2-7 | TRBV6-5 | CASSYSTGTEQYF | TGTGCCAGCAGTTACAGTACTGGGACTGAGCAGTACTTC
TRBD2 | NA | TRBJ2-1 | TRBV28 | CASRITGTSGVREQFF | TGTGCCAGCAGGATAACCGGGACTAGCGGGGTCCGGGAGCAGTTCTTC
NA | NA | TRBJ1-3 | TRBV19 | CASTVLSPLYTIYF | TGTGCCAGCACAGTCCTCAGTCCATTATACACCATATATTTT
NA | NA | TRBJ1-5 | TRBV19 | CASSIPNRWNQPQHF | TGTGCCAGTAGTATCCCCAACAGGTGGAATCAGCCCCAGCATTTT
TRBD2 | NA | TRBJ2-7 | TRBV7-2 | CASSPSGGPYEQYF | TGTGCCAGCAGCCCTAGCGGGGGGCCCTACGAGCAGTACTTC
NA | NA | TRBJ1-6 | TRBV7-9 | CASSHGPPDRRNSPLHF | TGTGCCAGCAGCCACGGCCCACCGGACAGACGAAATTCACCCCTCCACTTT
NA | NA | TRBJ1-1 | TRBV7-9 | CASSLNRRNTEAFF | TGTGCCAGCAGCTTAAACAGGCGGAACACTGAAGCTTTCTTT
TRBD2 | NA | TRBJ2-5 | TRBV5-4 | CASSLISGRGETQYF | TGTGCCAGCAGCTTGATAAGCGGGAGGGGTGAGACCCAGTACTTC
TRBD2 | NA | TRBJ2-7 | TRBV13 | CASSSVGLAGMYEQYF | TGTGCCAGCAGCTCCGTCGGACTAGCGGGAATGTACGAGCAGTACTTC
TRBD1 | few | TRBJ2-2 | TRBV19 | CASRNSGQGGELFF | TGTGCCAGTAGGAATAGCGGACAGGGAGGGGAGCTGTTTTTT
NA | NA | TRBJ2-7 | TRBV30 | CAWSVSGFGQYF | TGTGCCTGGAGTGTTTCAGGGTTTGGGCAGTACTTC
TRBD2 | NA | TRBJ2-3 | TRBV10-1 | CASSPLAGAGDTQYF | TGCGCCAGCAGTCCGTTAGCGGGAGCGGGGGATACGCAGTATTTT
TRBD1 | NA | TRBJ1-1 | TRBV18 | CASSADRGGTEAFF | TGTGCCAGCTCAGCGGACAGGGGAGGTACTGAAGCTTTCTTT
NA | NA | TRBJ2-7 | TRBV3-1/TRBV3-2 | CASSLVGGLADF | TGTGCCAGCAGCTTGGTCGGGGGACTCGCCGACTTC
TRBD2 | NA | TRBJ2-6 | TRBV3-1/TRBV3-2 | CASSPMRGAEANVLTF | TGTGCCAGCAGCCCCATGCGGGGGGCGGAGGCCAACGTCCTGACTTTC
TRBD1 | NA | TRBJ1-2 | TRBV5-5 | CASSPGQRNYGYTF | TGTGCCAGCAGCCCGGGACAGCGAAACTATGGCTACACCTTC
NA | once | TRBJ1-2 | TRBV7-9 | CASTSGENYGYTF | TGTGCCAGCACCTCGGGGGAGAACTATGGCTACACCTTC
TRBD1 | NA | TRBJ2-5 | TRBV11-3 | CASSLSPPDRGGETQYF | TGTGCCAGCAGCTTATCCCCCCCGGACAGGGGGGGAGAGACCCAGTACTTC
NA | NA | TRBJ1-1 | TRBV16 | CASSQSRTKNTEAFF | TGTGCCAGCAGCCAATCGCGAACCAAGAACACTGAAGCTTTCTTT
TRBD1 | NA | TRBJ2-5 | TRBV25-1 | CASSKQGLEETQYF | TGTGCCAGCAGTAAACAGGGGCTTGAAGAGACCCAGTACTTC